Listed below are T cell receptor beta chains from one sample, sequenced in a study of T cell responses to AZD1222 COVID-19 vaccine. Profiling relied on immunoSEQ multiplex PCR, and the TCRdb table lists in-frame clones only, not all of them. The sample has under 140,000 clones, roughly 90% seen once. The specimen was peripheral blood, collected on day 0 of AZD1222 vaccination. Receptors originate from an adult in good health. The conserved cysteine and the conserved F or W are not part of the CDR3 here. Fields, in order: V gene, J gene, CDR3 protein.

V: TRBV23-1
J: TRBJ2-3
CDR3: ASTPSETSERRHTDTQY

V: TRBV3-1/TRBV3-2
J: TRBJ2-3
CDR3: ASSQDRVRTDTQY

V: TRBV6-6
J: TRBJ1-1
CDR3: ASSQGGHPNTEAF

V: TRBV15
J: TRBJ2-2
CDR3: ATRLGTNTGELF

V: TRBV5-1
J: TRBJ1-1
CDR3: ASTVDRIVNTEAF

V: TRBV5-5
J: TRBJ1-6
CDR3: ASSFRQGGTYNSPLH

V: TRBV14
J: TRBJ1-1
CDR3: ASSQDLRDLKAF

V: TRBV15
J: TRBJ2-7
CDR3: ATSRERTAYEQY

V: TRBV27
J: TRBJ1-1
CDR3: ASSQGQLNTEAF

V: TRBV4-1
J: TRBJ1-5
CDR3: ASSQAIGSQPQH

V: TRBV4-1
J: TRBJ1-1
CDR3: ASSQDIWGTEAF

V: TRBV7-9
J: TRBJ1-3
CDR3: ASSSFGENAGNTIY

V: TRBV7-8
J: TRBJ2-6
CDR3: ASSLETASGANVLT

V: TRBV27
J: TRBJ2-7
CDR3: ASSLVTGAGYEQY